This entry lists 2 T cell receptor beta chains sequenced from one sample in a study of T-cell reconstitution after alpha-beta-depleted transplantation in children. As it was prepared, the TCRbeta library received unique molecular identifiers. TCRdb redid the calling of the PCR reads with MiXCR, one entry per CDR3 protein. The sample has some 840,000 distinct CDR3 sequences, approximately 15% seen once. Sequences were derived from PBMCs, mostly from graft donor cells, sampled 360 days after TCRalphabeta/CD19-depleted stem cell transplant. The receptor set was obtained from a male patient younger than 18 who had a stem cell transplant for acute lymphoblastic leukemia, so the T cells may come from the graft donor.

This clonotype appeared a few times. This chain joins TRBV4-2 and TRBJ1-2; 9 bases line up with TRBD1. This CDR3 contains 15 residues. J lost 8 bases, V lost 3 bases, and 10 bases had no gene match. Germline V lookup: CDR1 LGHNA, CDR2 YNFKEQ. The CDR3 DNA is TGTGCCAGCAGCCAGCCCTCCGGGACAGGGTTCGGCTACACCTTC. Its translation is CASSQPSGTGFGYTF.

Here the CDR3 DNA reads TGTGCCAGCCGGCGCTCCCAGGGATCGGCTGGAGAGCAGTACTTC. Residues: CASRRSQGSAGEQYF. The chain joins TRBV27 to TRBJ2-7, with D perhaps TRBD1 (5 bases). Per germline, CDR1 MNHEY and CDR2 SMNVEV (reference sequence). The V gene lost 8 bases and the J gene lost 7 bases, with 24 bases spanning the gap. This CDR3 is built from 15 residues.